The 32 T cell receptor beta chains presented below share a single source sample, sequenced in a study of T cell responses to AZD1222 COVID-19 vaccine. Data came from immunoSEQ multiplex PCR; TCRdb stores just in-frame clones and leaves some out. The table shows roughly 90,000 clones, with more than 80% occurring only once. Sequencing was performed on peripheral blood, taken 28 days after the second AZD1222 dose. The receptors here all came from an adult who received the AZD1222 COVID-19 vaccine.

Here the CDR3 reads CASTLRGSGNTIYF. CDR3 coding DNA: TGTGCCAGCACCCTTCGGGGCTCTGGAAACACCATATATTTT. The chain recombines TRBV11-2 with TRBJ1-3; D ambiguous. The CDR3 sequence is 14 residues long. Trimming left V 7 bases short and J 0 bases short, with 10 bases between. The germline V gene encodes CDR1 SGHAT and CDR2 FQNNGV.

CDR3 protein: CAWSDRGNEQFF. Here the CDR3 DNA reads TGTGCCTGGAGTGATCGGGGGAATGAGCAGTTCTTC. The genes are TRBV30 and TRBJ2-1; TRBD2 might be the D (6 bases). V was pared by 1 base and J by 7 bases, with 8 bases between. The CDR3 contains 12 residues. CDR1 is GTSNPN and CDR2 is SVGIG in the germline V gene (reference sequence).

The rearrangement uses TRBV6-5 and TRBJ1-4, with 7 bases identical to TRBD1. The junction had 6 bases not matched to a gene; V was cut back by 1 base and J by 7 bases. Per germline, CDR1 MNHEY and CDR2 SVGAGI. The CDR3 extends over 15 amino acids. Written as DNA, the CDR3 is TGTGCCAGCAGTTACTACAGGGGCGGCGTTGAAAAACTGTTTTTT. Amino acids: CASSYYRGGVEKLFF.

This sequence joins TRBV5-1 and TRBJ1-1; tentatively, D is TRBD1 (6 bases). The V end lost 4 bases, the J end lost 3 bases, and 10 bases lay between the germline ends. The length of the CDR3 is 13 residues. CDR1 is SGHRS and CDR2 is YFSETQ in the germline V gene. CDR3 nucleotide sequence: TGCGCCAGCAGCCCGGAGGGGGACACTGAAGCTTTCTTT. It codes for CASSPEGDTEAFF.

This chain uses TRBV7-2 with TRBJ2-3; D remains ambiguous. Trimming shortened V by 4 bases and J by 6 bases, and 20 bases separated the two germline ends. CDR3 length equals 16 residues. Per germline, CDR1 SGHTA and CDR2 FQGNSA. Written as DNA, the CDR3 is TGTGCCAGCAGCTCTTCCTCCTGGGTCCCCCGTGATACGCAGTATTTT. Protein product: CASSSSSWVPRDTQYF.

The chain uses TRBV3-1 (or the pseudogene TRBV3-2) and TRBJ1-2; the D is unclear. Trimming pared 3 bases from V and 7 bases from J, leaving 9 bases between. Germline V gene data show CDR1 as LGHDT and CDR2 as YNNKEL (reference sequence). The CDR3 has 12 amino acids. CDR3 residues: CASSHRTGGYTF. In DNA, the CDR3 is TGTGCCAGCAGCCATCGAACCGGTGGCTACACCTTC.

The chain combines TRBV25-1 with TRBJ1-3; no firm D call. The CDR3 contains 15 residues. The V end was cut by 3 bases, the J end by 0 bases, with 9 bases between. Germline-derived CDR1 and CDR2 are MGHDK and SYGVNS. In DNA form, the CDR3 reads TGTGCCAGCAGTGACCCACGGGGCTCTGGAAACACCATATATTTT. Amino acid sequence: CASSDPRGSGNTIYF.

The chain links TRBV11-2 to TRBJ2-7; D is undetermined. CDR1 is SGHAT and CDR2 is FQNNGV in the germline V gene. V lost 3 bases and J lost 3, with 6 bases in between. The CDR3 extends over 12 amino acids. The CDR3 loop reads CASSFSFYEQYF. The CDR3 nucleotides read TGTGCCAGCAGCTTTTCGTTCTACGAGCAGTACTTC.

The DNA of the CDR3 is TGTGCCAGCAGCTTGGGCGGGGCGAACACCGGGGAGCTGTTTTTT. Its translation: CASSLGGANTGELFF. This rearrangement joins TRBV5-4 to TRBJ2-2; D is possibly TRBD2 (6 bases). The V end lost 0 bases, the J end lost 0 bases, and 6 bases lay between the germline ends. The CDR3 spans 15 residues. The germline gives CDR1 SGHNT, CDR2 YYREEE (reference sequence).

The chain combines TRBV29-1 with TRBJ2-1; the match to TRBD2 covers 7 bases. Germline V gene sequence: CDR1 SQVTM, CDR2 ANQGSEA. Unmatched junction bases numbered 4, after V lost 2 bases and J lost 3 bases. The CDR3 contains 14 residues. The CDR3 protein is CSVEIRGVYNEQFF. The DNA for the CDR3 is TGCAGCGTTGAAATCCGGGGGGTCTACAATGAGCAGTTCTTC.

The chain recombines TRBV4-1 with TRBJ1-2, with D possibly matching TRBD1 (5 bases). CDR3 length: 14 residues. CDR1 is MGHRA and CDR2 is YSYEKL in the germline V gene. V lost 4 bases, J lost 6 bases, and 15 bases lay in between. The CDR3 region is CASSLKLGAHGYTF. The CDR3 coding sequence is TGCGCCAGCAGCCTCAAGCTTGGGGCCCATGGCTACACCTTC.

This chain links TRBV6-5 with TRBJ1-5; TRBD1 matches at 7 bases. Germline CDR1 MNHEY, CDR2 SVGAGI. The CDR3 totals 14 residues. V was pared by 4 bases and J by 6 bases, with 6 bases of the junction left unmatched. The CDR3 region has the DNA TGTGCCAGCAGTTTGACAGGGATGGGTCAGCCCCAGCATTTT. Amino acids: CASSLTGMGQPQHF.

J is TRBJ1-1 and V is TRBV28; D unclear. This CDR3 is 13 amino acids long. CDR1 is MDHEN and CDR2 is SYDVKM in the germline V gene. V dropped 1 base and J dropped 1 base, with 4 bases sitting between them. CDR3 sequence (DNA): TGTGCCAGCAGTTTATTGGGGAACACTGAAGCTTTCTTT. Protein sequence: CASSLLGNTEAFF.

The chain links TRBV7-3 to TRBJ2-4, with 8 bases matching TRBD2. V gave up 5 bases and J gave up 5 bases; unmatched junction bases: 8. Looked up from germline, CDR1 is SGHTA and CDR2 is FQGTGA. The CDR3 totals 15 residues. CDR3 amino acids: CASSQMGLGENIQYF. For the CDR3, the DNA is TGTGCCAGCAGCCAGATGGGACTAGGAGAAAACATTCAGTACTTC.

This chain links TRBV29-1 with TRBJ1-1; 8 nucleotides line up with TRBD1. This CDR3 has 11 residues. Germline V gene lookup returns CDR1 SQVTM and CDR2 ANQGSEA. The CDR3 spells CSGTGNTEAFF. The DNA of the CDR3 is TGCTCCGGGACAGGGAACACTGAAGCTTTCTTT.

The rearrangement uses TRBV3-1 (or the pseudogene TRBV3-2) and TRBJ2-7, with D possibly matching TRBD2 (5 bases). V lost 4 bases and J lost 4, with 11 bases in between. CDR3 length: 13 amino acids. Germline CDR1 and CDR2: LGHDT and YNNKEL (reference sequence). DNA for the CDR3: TGTGCCAGCAGCCGTCGGGGTACTTACGAGCAGTACTTC. Translated, it gives CASSRRGTYEQYF.

The chain links TRBV6-2 or TRBV6-3 to TRBJ1-1, with 10 bases identical to TRBD1. The CDR3 totals 14 residues. Germline CDR1 reads MNHEY; CDR2 reads SVGEGT. J lost 5 bases, V lost 5 bases, and 5 bases had no gene match. The CDR3 is CASSRGTGETEAFF. DNA of the CDR3: TGTGCCAGCAGTAGGGGGACAGGGGAGACTGAAGCTTTCTTT.

In this sample, this clone turned up a few times. The chain links TRBV11-2 to TRBJ2-2; no firm D call. This CDR3 contains 13 residues. V lost 5 bases, J lost 4 bases, and 8 bases lay in between. Germline V CDR1 and CDR2: SGHAT, FQNNGV. CDR3: CASSPDVTGELFF. Written as DNA, the CDR3 is TGTGCCAGCAGCCCGGATGTCACCGGGGAGCTGTTTTTT.

CDR3 nucleotide sequence: TGTGCCAGCAGTTACTCGGGACTCCAACCTTACAATGAGCAGTTCTTC. Translated: CASSYSGLQPYNEQFF. The chain employs TRBV6-5 and TRBJ2-1, with a possible D match to TRBD2 (6 bases). The CDR3 contains 16 residues. CDR1 is MNHEY and CDR2 is SVGAGI in the germline V gene. The ends were cut back, 0 bases at V and 4 bases at J, with 13 bases in the middle.

This chain links TRBV19 with TRBJ1-5, with a possible D match to TRBD1 (5 bases). Trimming shortened V by 0 bases and J by 4 bases, and 10 bases separated the two germline ends. The CDR3 covers 15 residues. The germline V gene has CDR1 LNHDA and CDR2 SQIVND (reference sequence). The CDR3: CASSIERQRNQPQHF. CDR3 in DNA: TGTGCCAGTAGTATAGAAAGACAGAGGAATCAGCCCCAGCATTTT.

This clone was seen only a few times. The chain is built from TRBV5-1 and TRBJ2-3; the match to TRBD1 covers 9 bases. The CDR3 is 14 amino acids. The trim removed 7 bases at V and 2 bases at J, leaving 5 bases unmatched. Germline V gene sequence: CDR1 SGHRS, CDR2 YFSETQ. For the CDR3, the DNA is TGCGCCAGCGGCACAGGGGGCTACACAGATACGCAGTATTTT. It encodes CASGTGGYTDTQYF. Looking up the rest from reference TRBV5-1 and TRBJ2-3 gives the full variable domain: KAGVTQTPRYLIKTRGQQVTLSCSPISGHRSVSWYQQTPGQGLQFLFEYFSETQRNKGNFPGRFSGRQFSNSRSEMNVSTLELGDSALYLCASGTGGYTDTQYFGPGTRLTVL.

The rearrangement links TRBV6-1 to TRBJ2-1; 9 bases fit TRBD1. Germline CDR1 is MNHNS and CDR2 is SASEGT. The CDR3 length is 15 residues. J was trimmed by 2 bases and V by 3 bases; bases with no gene match: 2. The CDR3 loop reads CASSDGQGTYNEQFF. In nucleotides, the CDR3 is TGTGCCAGCAGTGATGGACAGGGGACCTACAATGAGCAGTTCTTC.

The rearrangement links TRBV7-8 to TRBJ2-5; TRBD2 matches 8 bases. This CDR3 contains 15 residues. Trimming at V came to 8 bases and at J to 5 bases, leaving 13 bases not matched to a gene. Germline values: CDR1 SGHVS, CDR2 FQNEAQ. The CDR3 sequence: CASRPLAGGGETQYF. The CDR3 DNA sequence: TGTGCCAGCCGCCCCCTGGCGGGAGGAGGGGAGACCCAGTACTTC.

This rearrangement joins TRBV5-1 to TRBJ1-5; TRBD1 might be the D (6 bases). The ends were cut back, 4 bases at V and 5 bases at J, with 16 bases in the middle. Per germline, CDR1 SGHRS and CDR2 YFSETQ. The CDR3 runs to 15 residues. The CDR3 DNA reads TGCGCCAGCAGCCCAAGTGACAGGCCCGATCAGCCCCAGCATTTT. As protein: CASSPSDRPDQPQHF.

This sequence joins TRBV18 and TRBJ1-2; possibly TRBD1 for D (5 bases). The CDR3 totals 17 residues. CDR1 is KGHSH and CDR2 is LQKENI in the germline V gene. Between the trimmed V and J ends, which lost 5 bases and 0 bases, there was a span of 19 bases. CDR3 nucleotides: TGTGCCAGCTCAGAGCGACAGTCTCCTCGTCCTAACTATGGCTACACCTTC. Its protein is CASSERQSPRPNYGYTF.

V and J are TRBV4-3 and TRBJ1-2, with a possible D match to TRBD1 (5 bases). V lost 3 bases, J lost 4 bases, and 18 bases lay in between. Germline V gives CDR1 LGHNA, CDR2 YSLEER. This CDR3 has 16 amino acids. The CDR3 sequence: CASSQNRGLAIYGYTF. CDR3 nucleotides: TGCGCCAGCAGCCAGAATCGGGGACTGGCCATCTATGGCTACACCTTC.

This clone showed up just once. V usage is TRBV29-1 and J usage is TRBJ1-2; D is undetermined. The CDR3 length is 12 residues. With 0 bases removed from V and 7 bases from J, the gap between germline ends came to 9 bases. Germline CDR1 reads SQVTM; CDR2 reads ANQGSEA. CDR3 sequence: CSVEDRALGYTF. In DNA form, the CDR3 reads TGCAGCGTTGAAGATCGGGCGCTTGGCTACACCTTC.

This clone showed up just once. The chain couples TRBV5-1 to TRBJ1-1; D gene unclear. The CDR3 totals 14 residues. V lost 2 bases and J lost 1, with 9 bases in between. Germline V gene lookup returns CDR1 SGHRS and CDR2 YFSETQ. The CDR3 here is CASSFSSRNTEAFF. CDR3 DNA sequence: TGCGCCAGCAGCTTTTCTAGTAGGAACACTGAAGCTTTCTTT.

The chain recombines TRBV25-1 with TRBJ1-5; D is perhaps TRBD1 (5 bases). The CDR3 is 17 residues long. Germline V lookup: CDR1 MGHDK, CDR2 SYGVNS. V lost 3 bases and J 2 bases, leaving 17 bases between the germline ends. CDR3 coding DNA: TGTGCCAGCAGTGATTCGAAGGAGGGGTATGGCAATCAGCCCCAGCATTTT. Amino acid sequence: CASSDSKEGYGNQPQHF.

The chain has TRBV6-4 and TRBJ1-2, with no clear D. Germline-derived CDR1 and CDR2 are MRHNA and SNTAGT. Deletions cut 5 bases from V and 0 bases from J, with 7 bases between. The CDR3 runs 13 residues. CDR3 sequence: CASSPAANYGYTF. The DNA of the CDR3 is TGTGCCAGCAGTCCGGCCGCTAACTATGGCTACACCTTC.

This clone has a single count. This chain links TRBV4-3 with TRBJ2-5; TRBD2 matches 8 bases. J was trimmed by 1 base and V by 0 bases; bases with no gene match: 4. Looked up from germline, CDR1 is LGHNA and CDR2 is YSLEER. There are 16 residues in the CDR3. Here the CDR3 reads CASSQEGLGTQETQYF. The CDR3 coding sequence is TGCGCCAGCAGCCAAGAGGGACTAGGAACCCAAGAGACCCAGTACTTC.

The chain links TRBV9 to TRBJ1-1; 8 nucleotides line up with TRBD1. Germline CDR1 is SGDLS and CDR2 is YYNGEE. Trimming cost V 3 bases and J 1 base; bases outside gene matches: 5. This CDR3 has 15 residues. The CDR3 DNA sequence: TGTGCCAGCAGCGAAAAGACAGGGGCGAACACTGAAGCTTTCTTT. Translation: CASSEKTGANTEAFF.